A selection of T cell receptor beta chains follows, all from one sample in a study of blood T cell repertoires in COVID-19. Profiling relied on immunoSEQ multiplex PCR, and the TCRdb table lists in-frame clones only, not all of them. Of roughly 80,000 clones listed, over 90% are singletons. Sequenced input: peripheral blood. The receptors stem from a man between 60 and 75 years old with acute or convalescent COVID-19. Both conserved end residues are part of each CDR3. Each record gives: J gene, CDR3 length, V gene, CDR3 protein.

TRBJ2-1	16	TRBV27	CASSLVTGANHNEQFF
TRBJ1-2	16	TRBV29-1	CSVEDVQGQDNYGYTF
TRBJ1-3	15	TRBV6-5	CASRMDSHLGNTIYF
TRBJ1-6	14	TRBV7-2	CASSYSGLNSPLHF
TRBJ1-1	16	TRBV6-2/TRBV6-3	CASSPGQGLRNTEAFF
TRBJ2-1	17	TRBV11-3	CASSPGLAGATENEQFF
TRBJ1-5	14	TRBV6-2/TRBV6-3	CASSETGSNQPQHF
TRBJ1-1	15	TRBV6-5	CASSTTGSKGLEAFF
TRBJ1-2	12	TRBV5-1	CASSQQGYGYTF
TRBJ2-7	16	TRBV18	CASSPGLAGVGYEQYF
TRBJ1-1	13	TRBV6-2/TRBV6-3	CASSYPGRTEAFF
TRBJ1-1	17	TRBV7-9	CASSAGQGPRLNTEAFF
TRBJ1-3	15	TRBV5-5	CASSWEDRAGNTIYF
TRBJ1-5	15	TRBV9	CASSATGGGGQPQHF
TRBJ2-3	15	TRBV6-1	CASREGTGRTDTQYF
TRBJ2-7	15	TRBV24-1	CATSDLGPTSFWQYF
TRBJ2-2	17	TRBV2	CASMEGQGTFGAGELFF
TRBJ2-7	20	TRBV2	CASSGDTSLTRLASSYEQYF
TRBJ1-2	15	TRBV27	CASGGTGAEIYGYTF
TRBJ1-1	17	TRBV7-9	CASSFFVTAPMNTEAFF
TRBJ2-1	17	TRBV30	CAWRPSPGGRVYNEQFF
TRBJ2-3	14	TRBV6-5	CASKREGRTDTQYF
TRBJ2-4	18	TRBV27	CASSSPASGEAGKNIQYF
TRBJ2-5	15	TRBV7-8	CASSLESGVAETQYF
TRBJ2-4	13	TRBV29-1	CSVVGTAKNIQYF
TRBJ2-7	13	TRBV7-9	CASSLEFRYEQYF
TRBJ2-3	16	TRBV24-1	CATSDLEGGRGDTQYF
TRBJ2-1	16	TRBV10-2	CASSALPSGSFSEQFF
TRBJ1-6	14	TRBV27	CASSFTGGHSPLHF
TRBJ2-1	15	TRBV7-2	CASSLASSSYNEQFF
TRBJ2-2	16	TRBV6-1	CASSEYRAGPTGELFF
TRBJ2-1	15	TRBV6-6	CASSSPGQGVYEQFF
TRBJ2-4	17	TRBV3-1/TRBV3-2	CASSREIPICRKNIQYF
TRBJ1-1	17	TRBV7-9	CASSLAGAGGPNTEAFF
TRBJ2-5	13	TRBV5-5	CASSLVRAETQYF
TRBJ1-6	14	TRBV2	CASSEDRGRSPLHF
TRBJ1-5	14	TRBV28	CASLHAGVRQPQHF
TRBJ2-6	13	TRBV5-1	CASSSFGANVLTF
TRBJ1-2	14	TRBV24-1	CATSDHTGGDGYTF
TRBJ1-6	14	TRBV6-6	CASSYGTSDSPLHF
TRBJ2-3	16	TRBV11-2	CASSSPPSGSENTQYF
TRBJ2-7	14	TRBV10-3	CAINSDRGTYEQYF
TRBJ1-1	13	TRBV6-5	CASSGTVNTEAFF
TRBJ1-2	14	TRBV7-2	CASSLSYRGDGYTF
TRBJ1-1	12	TRBV6-5	CASSYRDTEAFF
TRBJ1-1	17	TRBV2	CASSQKITGTQNTEAFF
TRBJ1-3	13	TRBV7-2	CASSSASGNTIYF